This T cell receptor beta chain was documented in a study of blood T cell repertoires in COVID-19. Profiled with immunoSEQ multiplex PCR; TCRdb holds only in-frame clones, not every one. The sample shows 40,000 to 60,000 clones, 85% to 90% of them seen only once. This clone was seen only once. Germline assignment: CDR1 SGHNT and CDR2 YYREEE (reference sequence). V shed 3 bases and J 5 bases; nucleotides not matched to a gene: 6. The length of the CDR3 is 14 residues. Sequencing was carried out using peripheral blood. J is TRBJ2-5 and V is TRBV5-4; 8 nucleotides agree with TRBD2. This receptor was taken from a man aged 35-49 years with active COVID-19. In nucleotides, the CDR3 is TGTGCCAGCAGCTCAGCGGGAGTAGGGGAGACCCAGTACTTC. Its translation is CASSSAGVGETQYF.